The entry below gives a single T cell receptor beta chain sequence along with its context. The antigen is unknown. This record comes from a study of T cell responses to AZD1222 COVID-19 vaccine. Trimming took 5 bases from V and 6 from J; bases not matched to a gene: 8. Germline V CDR1 and CDR2: SGHNT, YENEEA. The CDR3 covers 15 residues. Study observations and caveats: Donors, mostly white British, included more females; clonal diversity was possibly underestimated.

The table came from immunoSEQ multiplex PCR; TCRdb's copy has only in-frame clones and leaves some out. The sample has some 83,000 clones, about 84% seen once. This TCR was sampled from an adult in good health. The V call is TRBV11-3, the J call TRBJ2-1; 9 positions agree with TRBD2. The input for sequencing was peripheral blood, taken on day 0 of AZD1222 vaccination. This CDR3 reads CASSASLAGSNEQFF. CDR3 in DNA: TGTGCCAGCAGCGCAAGCCTAGCGGGGAGCAATGAGCAGTTCTTC.